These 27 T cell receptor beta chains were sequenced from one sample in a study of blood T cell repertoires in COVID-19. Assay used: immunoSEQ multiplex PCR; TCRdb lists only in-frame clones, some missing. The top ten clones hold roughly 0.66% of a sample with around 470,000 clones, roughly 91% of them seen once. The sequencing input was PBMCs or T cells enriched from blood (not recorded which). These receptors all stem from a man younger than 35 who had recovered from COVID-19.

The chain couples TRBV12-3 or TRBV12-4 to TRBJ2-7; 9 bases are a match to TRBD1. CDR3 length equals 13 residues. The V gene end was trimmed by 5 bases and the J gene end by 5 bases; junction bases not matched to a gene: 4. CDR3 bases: TGTGCCAGCAGTGGGACAGGGATCGACGAGCAGTACTTC. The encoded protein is CASSGTGIDEQYF.

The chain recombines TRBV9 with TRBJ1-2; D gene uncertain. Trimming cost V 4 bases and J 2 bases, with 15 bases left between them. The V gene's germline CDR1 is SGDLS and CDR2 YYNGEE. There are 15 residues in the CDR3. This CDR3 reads CASSLSGSVNYGYTF. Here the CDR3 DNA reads TGTGCCAGCAGCCTCTCCGGGTCGGTAAACTATGGCTACACCTTC.

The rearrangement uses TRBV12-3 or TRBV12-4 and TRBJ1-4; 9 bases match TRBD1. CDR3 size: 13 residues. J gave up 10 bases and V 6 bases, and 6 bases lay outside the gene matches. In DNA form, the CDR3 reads TGTGCCAGCAGGGGACAGGGATCGAGAAAACTGTTTTTT. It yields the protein CASRGQGSRKLFF.

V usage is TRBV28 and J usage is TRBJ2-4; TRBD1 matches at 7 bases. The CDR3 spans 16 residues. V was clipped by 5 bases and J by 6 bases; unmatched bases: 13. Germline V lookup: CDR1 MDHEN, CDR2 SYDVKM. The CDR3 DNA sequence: TGTGCCAGCAGTCTGGGACAGCTAACCCCAGGAAACATTCAGTACTTC. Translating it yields CASSLGQLTPGNIQYF.

CDR3 loop: CASSLLGRGRTEAFF. DNA of the CDR3: TGTGCCAGCAGTTTATTGGGAAGGGGAAGGACTGAAGCTTTCTTT. This chain uses TRBV27 with TRBJ1-1, with D tentatively TRBD1 (5 bases). The CDR3 has 15 residues. The V end was cut by 1 base, the J end by 5 bases, with 14 bases between. Germline CDR1 is MNHEY and CDR2 is SMNVEV (reference sequence).

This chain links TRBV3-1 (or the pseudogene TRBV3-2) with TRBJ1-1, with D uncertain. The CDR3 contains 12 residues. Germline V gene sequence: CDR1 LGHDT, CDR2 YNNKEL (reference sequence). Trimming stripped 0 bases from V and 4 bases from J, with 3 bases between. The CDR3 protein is CASSQELTEAFF. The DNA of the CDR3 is TGTGCCAGCAGCCAAGAACTCACTGAAGCTTTCTTT.

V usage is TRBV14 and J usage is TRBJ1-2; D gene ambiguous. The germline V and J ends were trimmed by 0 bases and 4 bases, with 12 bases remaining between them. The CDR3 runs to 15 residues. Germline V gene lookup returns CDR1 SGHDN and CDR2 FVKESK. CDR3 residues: CASSQDGRPTYGYTF. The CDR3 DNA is TGTGCCAGCAGCCAAGATGGCAGGCCCACCTATGGCTACACCTTC.

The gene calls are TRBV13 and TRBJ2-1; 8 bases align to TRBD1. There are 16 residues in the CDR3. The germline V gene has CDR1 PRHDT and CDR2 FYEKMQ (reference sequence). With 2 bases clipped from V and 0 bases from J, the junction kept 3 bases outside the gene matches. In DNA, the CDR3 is TGTGCCAGCAGCTTACAAGGACAGGGCTCCTACAATGAGCAGTTCTTC. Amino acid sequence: CASSLQGQGSYNEQFF. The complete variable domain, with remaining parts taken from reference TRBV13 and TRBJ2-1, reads AAGVIQSPRHLIKEKRETATLKCYPIPRHDTVYWYQQGPGQDPQFLISFYEKMQSDKGSIPDRFSAQQFSDYHSELNMSSLELGDSALYFCASSLQGQGSYNEQFFGPGTRLTVL.

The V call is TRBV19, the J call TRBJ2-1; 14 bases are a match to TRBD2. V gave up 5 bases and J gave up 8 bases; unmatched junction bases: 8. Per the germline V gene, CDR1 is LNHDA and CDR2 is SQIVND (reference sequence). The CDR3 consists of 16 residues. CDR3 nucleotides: TGTGCCAGTAGTCCAGGGACTAGCGGGAGTTTTTATGAGCAGTTCTTC. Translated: CASSPGTSGSFYEQFF. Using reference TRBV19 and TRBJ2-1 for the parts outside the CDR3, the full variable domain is DGGITQSPKYLFRKEGQNVTLSCEQNLNHDAMYWYRQDPGQGLRLIYYSQIVNDFQKGDIAEGYSVSREKKESFPLTVTSAQKNPTAFYLCASSPGTSGSFYEQFFGPGTRLTVL.

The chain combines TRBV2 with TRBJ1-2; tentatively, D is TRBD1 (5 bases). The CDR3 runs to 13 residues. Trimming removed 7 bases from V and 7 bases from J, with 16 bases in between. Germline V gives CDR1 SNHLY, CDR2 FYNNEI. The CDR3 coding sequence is TGTGCCAGCATGAAAGACAGTGTAGGTGGCTACACCTTC. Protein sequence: CASMKDSVGGYTF.

CDR3 loop: CASRGQNTGELFF. CDR3 bases: TGTGCCAGCCGAGGACAGAACACCGGGGAGCTGTTTTTT. The V gene is TRBV12-3 or TRBV12-4, the J gene TRBJ2-2, with D possibly matching TRBD1 (5 bases). Deletions cut 8 bases from V and 1 base from J, with 8 bases between. This CDR3 region has 13 residues.

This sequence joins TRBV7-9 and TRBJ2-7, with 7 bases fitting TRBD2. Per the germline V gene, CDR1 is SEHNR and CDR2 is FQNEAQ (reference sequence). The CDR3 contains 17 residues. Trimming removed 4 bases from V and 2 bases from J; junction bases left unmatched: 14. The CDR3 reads CASSSDRGGKGTYEQYF. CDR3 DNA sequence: TGTGCCAGCAGCTCTGACCGGGGAGGGAAGGGAACCTACGAGCAGTACTTC.

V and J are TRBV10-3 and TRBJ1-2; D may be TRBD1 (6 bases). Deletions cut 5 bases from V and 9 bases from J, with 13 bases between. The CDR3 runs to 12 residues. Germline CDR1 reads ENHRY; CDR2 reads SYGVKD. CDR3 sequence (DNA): TGTGCCATCAGTAGCAGGGGATTGAGCTACACCTTC. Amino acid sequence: CAISSRGLSYTF.

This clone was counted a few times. CDR3 bases: TGTGCCAGCAGTACCCTTACCAACAAGGATACGCAGTATTTT. Its protein product is CASSTLTNKDTQYF. The chain combines TRBV27 with TRBJ2-3; D ambiguous. Trimming took 5 bases from V and 6 from J, leaving 15 bases between them. In germline, CDR1 is MNHEY, CDR2 SMNVEV (reference sequence). The CDR3 extends over 14 amino acids.

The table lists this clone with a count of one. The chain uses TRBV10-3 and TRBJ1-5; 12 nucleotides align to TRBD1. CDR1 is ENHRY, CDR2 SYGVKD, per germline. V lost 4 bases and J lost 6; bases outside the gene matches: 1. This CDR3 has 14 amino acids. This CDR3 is CAISGGQGAQPQHF. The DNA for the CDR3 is TGTGCCATCAGTGGGGGACAGGGGGCTCAGCCCCAGCATTTT.

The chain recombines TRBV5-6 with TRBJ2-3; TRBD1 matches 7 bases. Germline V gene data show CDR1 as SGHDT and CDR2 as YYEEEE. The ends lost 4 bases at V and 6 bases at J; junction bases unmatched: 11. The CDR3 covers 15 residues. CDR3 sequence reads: CASSRRQGYYDTQYF. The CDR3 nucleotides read TGTGCCAGCAGCAGGAGACAGGGTTATTATGATACGCAGTATTTT.

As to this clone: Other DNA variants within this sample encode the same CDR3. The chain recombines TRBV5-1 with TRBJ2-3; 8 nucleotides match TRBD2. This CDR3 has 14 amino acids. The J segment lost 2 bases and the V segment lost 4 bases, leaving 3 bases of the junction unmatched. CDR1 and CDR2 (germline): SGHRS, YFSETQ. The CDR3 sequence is CASSPGLATDTQYF. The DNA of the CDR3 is TGCGCCAGCAGCCCCGGACTAGCCACAGATACGCAGTATTTT.

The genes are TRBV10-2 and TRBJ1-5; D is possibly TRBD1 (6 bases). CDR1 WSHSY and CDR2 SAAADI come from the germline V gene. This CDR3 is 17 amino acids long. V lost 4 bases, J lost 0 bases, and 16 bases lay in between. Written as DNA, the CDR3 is TGCGCCAGCAGTGGGATAGGGGGTCCCTATAGCAATCAGCCCCAGCATTTT. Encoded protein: CASSGIGGPYSNQPQHF.

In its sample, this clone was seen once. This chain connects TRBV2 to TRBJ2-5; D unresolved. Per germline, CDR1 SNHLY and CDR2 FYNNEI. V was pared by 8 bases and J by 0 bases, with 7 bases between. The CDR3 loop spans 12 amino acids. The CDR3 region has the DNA TGTGCCAGCGGCCGTAACCAAGAGACCCAGTACTTC. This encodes CASGRNQETQYF.

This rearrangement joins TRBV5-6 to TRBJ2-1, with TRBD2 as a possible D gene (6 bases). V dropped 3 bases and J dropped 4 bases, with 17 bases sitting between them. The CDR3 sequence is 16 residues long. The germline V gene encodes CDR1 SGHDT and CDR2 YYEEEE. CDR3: CASSSEIGTRYNEQFF. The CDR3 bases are TGTGCCAGCAGCTCGGAAATCGGGACTCGGTACAATGAGCAGTTCTTC.

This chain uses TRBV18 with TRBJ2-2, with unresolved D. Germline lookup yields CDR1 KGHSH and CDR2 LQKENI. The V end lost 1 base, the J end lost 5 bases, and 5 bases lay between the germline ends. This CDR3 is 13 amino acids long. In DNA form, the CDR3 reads TGTGCCAGCTCACCACATTCGACCGGGGAGCTGTTTTTT. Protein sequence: CASSPHSTGELFF.

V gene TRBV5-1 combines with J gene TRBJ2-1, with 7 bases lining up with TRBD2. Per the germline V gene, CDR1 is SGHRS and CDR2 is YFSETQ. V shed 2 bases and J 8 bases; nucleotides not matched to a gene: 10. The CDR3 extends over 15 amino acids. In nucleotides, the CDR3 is TGCGCCAGCAGCTTCAGCGGCCGAGGGAGGGATGAGCAGTTCTTC. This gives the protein CASSFSGRGRDEQFF.

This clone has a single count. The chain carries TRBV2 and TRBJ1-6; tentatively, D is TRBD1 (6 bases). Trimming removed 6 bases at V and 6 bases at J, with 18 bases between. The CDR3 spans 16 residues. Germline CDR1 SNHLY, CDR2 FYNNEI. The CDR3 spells CASRPPGGTPNSPLHF. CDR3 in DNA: TGTGCCAGCAGACCCCCGGGGGGGACACCTAATTCACCCCTCCACTTT.

The DNA of the CDR3 is TGTGCCAGCAGCCTGACAGGGGTGGAAGAAAAACTGTTTTTT. This gives the protein CASSLTGVEEKLFF. V gene TRBV5-8 combines with J gene TRBJ1-4; TRBD1 matches 8 bases. CDR1 and CDR2 (germline): SGHTS, YDEGEE. The J segment lost 8 bases and the V segment lost 4 bases, leaving 7 bases of the junction unmatched. The CDR3 is 14 amino acids. The full variable domain, completed using reference TRBV5-8 and TRBJ1-4, is EAGVTQSPTHLIKTRGQQATLRCSPISGHTSVYWYQQALGLGLQFLLWYDEGEERNRGNFPPRFSGRQFPNYSSELNVNALELEDSALYLCASSLTGVEEKLFFGSGTQLSVL.

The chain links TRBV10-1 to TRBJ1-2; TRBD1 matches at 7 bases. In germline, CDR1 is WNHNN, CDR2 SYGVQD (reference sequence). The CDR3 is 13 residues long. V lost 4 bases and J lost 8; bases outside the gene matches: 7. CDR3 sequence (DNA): TGCGCCAGCAGTGCTGACAGGGAGGAAGGCTACACCTTC. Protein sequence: CASSADREEGYTF.

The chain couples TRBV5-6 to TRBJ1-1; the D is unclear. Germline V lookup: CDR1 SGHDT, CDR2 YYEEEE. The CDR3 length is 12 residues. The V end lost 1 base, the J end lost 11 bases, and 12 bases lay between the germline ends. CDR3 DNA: TGTGCCAGCAGCTTGCGCGGGGAGAGGGCTTTCTTT. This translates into CASSLRGERAFF.

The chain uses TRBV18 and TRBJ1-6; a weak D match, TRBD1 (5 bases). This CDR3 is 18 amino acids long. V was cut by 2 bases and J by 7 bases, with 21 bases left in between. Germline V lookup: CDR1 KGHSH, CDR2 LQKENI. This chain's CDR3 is CASSPIADNPTKNSPLHF. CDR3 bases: TGTGCCAGCTCACCAATAGCGGACAACCCGACGAAAAATTCACCCCTCCACTTT.